This passage covers 30 T cell receptor beta chains from one sample sequenced in a study of sequential checkpoint blockade in melanoma. Only in-frame clones appear in the TCRdb table, and some are missing; sequencing was by immunoSEQ multiplex PCR. The top ten clones hold less than 15% of a sample with 40,000 or so clones, around 86% of them seen once. Indicated treatment: randomized to nivolumab then ipilimumab (arm A) or the reverse (arm B). Sequences were derived from CD8+ T cells sorted from blood (inferred from file names), sampled from a patient given nivolumab and ipilimumab in sequence. The receptor set was obtained from a human donor with melanoma.

This chain uses TRBV27 with TRBJ1-2; D not resolved. The CDR3 spans 13 residues. The germline gives CDR1 MNHEY, CDR2 SMNVEV (reference sequence). Trimming removed 6 bases at V and 2 bases at J, with 10 bases between. CDR3 amino acids: CASRSDGNYGYTF. The CDR3, as DNA: TGTGCCAGCAGATCCGACGGGAACTATGGCTACACCTTC.

For this clone: A junction end diverges from the germline sequence, so it may reflect a read error. The chain is built from TRBV7-7 and TRBJ2-1; D may be TRBD1 (6 bases). Germline loops: CDR1 SSHAT, CDR2 FNYEAQ (reference sequence). The CDR3 runs 16 residues. Written as DNA, the CDR3 is TGTGCTAGCAGCCAGGGGCAGCAGGGGTCCTACAATGAGCAGTTCTTC. Translation: CASSQGQQGSYNEQFF.

This clone was observed a single time. The CDR3 here is CASSSTGKGSNQPQHF. CDR3 sequence (DNA): TGTGCCAGCAGTTCGACAGGGAAGGGTAGCAATCAGCCCCAGCATTTT. The chain couples TRBV27 to TRBJ1-5, with 7 nucleotides matching TRBD1. This CDR3 has 16 residues. Losses at the gene ends were 4 bases for V and 0 bases for J; bases not matched to a gene: 6. From germline, CDR1 is MNHEY and CDR2 SMNVEV (reference sequence).

This sequence joins TRBV7-6 and TRBJ2-5, with TRBD1 matching 11 bases. J gave up 4 bases and V 4 bases, and 5 bases lay outside the gene matches. This CDR3 is built from 15 residues. CDR1 SGHVS and CDR2 FNYEAQ come from the germline V gene. CDR3 bases: TGTGCCAGCAGCTCGGACAGGGGGCTCCCAGAGACCCAGTACTTC. Translated, it gives CASSSDRGLPETQYF.

V is TRBV7-9 and J is TRBJ1-1; 7 nucleotides match TRBD1. Germline V gene data show CDR1 as SEHNR and CDR2 as FQNEAQ (reference sequence). V dropped 0 bases and J dropped 5; count of bases not matched to a gene: 6. The CDR3 extends over 15 amino acids. The CDR3 coding sequence is TGTGCCAGCAGCTTAGCACAGGGGATCGGAACTGAAGCTTTCTTT. Protein product: CASSLAQGIGTEAFF.

This clone showed up just once. The J gene is TRBJ2-7, the V gene TRBV27; no firm D call. CDR1 MNHEY and CDR2 SMNVEV come from the germline V gene (reference sequence). The V and J ends lost 5 bases and 4 bases respectively, with 15 bases between them. CDR3 length: 14 residues. CDR3 nucleotides: TGTGCCAGCAGTCCCGACTCAAGAATTTACGAGCAGTACGTC. Translated: CASSPDSRIYEQYV.

The gene calls are TRBV18 and TRBJ2-2; D remains unclear. Trimming removed 0 bases from V and 6 bases from J, with 11 bases in between. Germline V gives CDR1 KGHSH, CDR2 LQKENI. This CDR3 is 15 amino acids long. The CDR3 loop is CASSPPDSASGELFF. The CDR3 DNA reads as TGTGCCAGCTCACCACCAGATAGTGCGTCCGGGGAGCTGTTTTTT.

The V and J genes are TRBV19 and TRBJ2-7; D call uncertain. Germline assignment: CDR1 LNHDA and CDR2 SQIVND (reference sequence). Trimming removed 3 bases at V and 2 bases at J, with 8 bases between. This CDR3 is 13 amino acids long. CDR3 region: CASSIGPAYEQYF. The CDR3 DNA is TGTGCCAGTAGTATTGGGCCAGCCTACGAGCAGTACTTC.

The chain joins TRBV27 to TRBJ2-6; 7 nucleotides agree with TRBD2. V lost 1 base, J lost 1 base, and 7 bases stayed unmatched. Per germline, CDR1 MNHEY and CDR2 SMNVEV (reference sequence). CDR3 length equals 18 residues. The CDR3, as DNA: TGTGCCAGCAGTTTATTCGCGGGAGTATTGTCTGGGGCCAACGTCCTGACTTTC. Its protein is CASSLFAGVLSGANVLTF.

The chain combines TRBV5-1 with TRBJ1-1; perhaps TRBD1 as D (5 bases). Trimming stripped 0 bases from V and 6 bases from J, with 9 bases between. The germline CDR1 and CDR2 sequences are SGHRS and YFSETQ. This CDR3 comprises 13 residues. This CDR3 reads CASSLAGVAEAFF. CDR3 sequence (DNA): TGCGCCAGCAGCTTGGCGGGGGTCGCTGAAGCTTTCTTT.

The genes are TRBV2 and TRBJ2-1, with TRBD2 identical over 7 bases. Germline assignment: CDR1 SNHLY and CDR2 FYNNEI. The CDR3 length is 15 residues. Unmatched junction bases numbered 6, after V lost 3 bases and J lost 4 bases. Written as DNA, the CDR3 is TGTGCCAGCAGTGATAGAGCGGGATCATACAATGAGCAGTTCTTC. Its protein product is CASSDRAGSYNEQFF.

The V call is TRBV7-9, the J call TRBJ1-5; a weak D match, TRBD1 (5 bases). The germline V gene has CDR1 SEHNR and CDR2 FQNEAQ (reference sequence). The CDR3 is made up of 12 amino acids. Trimming shortened V by 5 bases and J by 6 bases, and 8 bases separated the two germline ends. The CDR3 nucleotides read TGTGCCAGCAGCCCCGGGGGTCAGCCCCAGCATTTT. Protein: CASSPGGQPQHF.

The chain combines TRBV13 with TRBJ2-2; 13 nucleotides agree with TRBD2. V lost 5 bases to trimming and J lost 0 bases; unmatched junction nucleotides: 9. The CDR3 is made up of 19 amino acids. Germline V lookup: CDR1 PRHDT, CDR2 FYEKMQ (reference sequence). The CDR3 region has the DNA TGTGCCAGCAGCCCCCCCGGGACTAGCGGGAAAACGAACACCGGGGAGCTGTTTTTT. Protein: CASSPPGTSGKTNTGELFF. Combining the CDR3 with reference TRBV13 and TRBJ2-2 gives the whole variable domain AAGVIQSPRHLIKEKRETATLKCYPIPRHDTVYWYQQGPGQDPQFLISFYEKMQSDKGSIPDRFSAQQFSDYHSELNMSSLELGDSALYFCASSPPGTSGKTNTGELFFGEGSRLTVL.

Concerning this clone itself: One junction end does not reproduce the germline sequence, and a read error may be involved. The chain is built from TRBV2 and TRBJ2-1; 8 bases fit TRBD1. Germline V gene lookup returns CDR1 SNHLY and CDR2 FYNNEI. The CDR3 consists of 13 residues. The CDR3 here is CASTPSPGQEGVF. As DNA, the CDR3 is TGTGCCAGCACTCCTTCGCCGGGACAGGAAGGGGTCTTC.

The rearrangement uses TRBV4-2 and TRBJ2-1; 8 nucleotides line up with TRBD2. Trimming took 4 bases from V and 8 from J; bases not matched to a gene: 13. The germline V gene has CDR1 LGHNA and CDR2 YNFKEQ. The CDR3 extends over 16 amino acids. CDR3 residues: CASSPPLAGTFDEQFF. Here the CDR3 DNA reads TGTGCCAGCAGCCCCCCCCTAGCGGGTACTTTCGATGAGCAGTTCTTC.

The chain combines TRBV4-1 with TRBJ1-5; D uncertain. CDR1 MGHRA and CDR2 YSYEKL come from the germline V gene. The CDR3 runs 16 residues. The V end was cut by 5 bases, the J end by 0 bases, with 14 bases between. The chain's CDR3 is CASSLRGPDSNQPQHF. The CDR3 nucleotides are TGCGCCAGCAGCTTACGAGGGCCAGATAGCAATCAGCCCCAGCATTTT.

The chain carries TRBV2 and TRBJ2-5; TRBD2 matches at 11 bases. The J call may be incorrect, as the DNA end agrees better with TRBJ2-7. Germline lookup yields CDR1 SNHLY and CDR2 FYNNEI. The CDR3 length is 14 residues. The CDR3 sequence: CASSMTSGAYEQYF. CDR3 DNA sequence: TGTGCCAGCAGTATGACTAGCGGGGCCTACGAGCAGTACTTC.

The chain recombines TRBV4-1 with TRBJ2-1; D is ambiguous. Per germline, CDR1 MGHRA and CDR2 YSYEKL. Trimming removed 0 bases from V and 6 bases from J, with 9 bases in between. CDR3 size: 14 residues. CDR3 protein: CASSQDPHINEQFF. The CDR3 DNA sequence: TGCGCCAGCAGCCAAGATCCCCACATCAATGAGCAGTTCTTC.

The chain is built from TRBV9 and TRBJ2-3; possible D gene TRBD2, 7 bases. The CDR3 is made up of 15 amino acids. Germline CDR1 SGDLS, CDR2 YYNGEE. The V and J ends lost 3 bases and 3 bases respectively, with 14 bases between them. For the CDR3, the DNA is TGTGCCAGCAGCGCTTGGGGGGGGGCAACAGATACGCAGTATTTT. It codes for CASSAWGGATDTQYF.

The chain combines TRBV29-1 with TRBJ1-2, with 9 bases that match TRBD1. CDR3 size: 13 residues. Germline lookup yields CDR1 SQVTM and CDR2 ANQGSEA. J gave up 6 bases and V 6 bases, and 8 bases lay outside the gene matches. The CDR3 DNA reads TGCAGCGTGTTGGGGACAGGGCTGCATGGCTACACCTTC. This encodes CSVLGTGLHGYTF.

The CDR3 loop reads CASSLVGAGHNEQFF. DNA of the CDR3: TGTGCCAGCAGTTTGGTAGGGGCAGGACACAATGAGCAGTTCTTC. The chain combines TRBV27 with TRBJ2-1; tentative D call: TRBD1 (5 bases). V lost 3 bases and J 5 bases, leaving 14 bases between the germline ends. Per germline, CDR1 MNHEY and CDR2 SMNVEV (reference sequence). This CDR3 region has 15 residues.

The chain carries TRBV7-8 and TRBJ1-3, with TRBD1 matching over 7 bases. Trimming took 3 bases from V and 4 from J; bases not matched to a gene: 9. The germline V gene encodes CDR1 SGHVS and CDR2 FQNEAQ. The CDR3 runs to 16 residues. The CDR3 DNA sequence: TGTGCCAGCAGCTTCCTGAACAGGGGTCCCGGAAACACCATATATTTT. Amino acids: CASSFLNRGPGNTIYF.

The J gene is TRBJ2-7, the V gene TRBV7-8; D is uncertain. The CDR3 has 13 amino acids. The germline V gene encodes CDR1 SGHVS and CDR2 FQNEAQ. V lost 1 base to trimming and J lost 0 bases, with 4 bases between them. The CDR3 region is CASSLDTSYEQYF. Here the CDR3 DNA reads TGTGCCAGCAGCTTAGACACCTCCTACGAGCAGTACTTC. The whole variable domain, filled in from reference TRBV7-8 and TRBJ2-7, reads GAGVSQSPRYKVAKRGQDVALRCDPISGHVSLFWYQQALGQGPEFLTYFQNEAQLDKSGLPSDRFFAERPEGSVSTLKIQRTQQEDSAVYLCASSLDTSYEQYFGPGTRLTVT.

CDR3 loop: CASSYTQTGSYGYTF. CDR3 sequence (DNA): TGTGCCAGCAGCTACACGCAGACAGGGAGCTATGGCTACACCTTC. V is TRBV11-3 and J is TRBJ1-2; 7 nucleotides match TRBD1. Germline-derived CDR1 and CDR2 are SGHNT and YENEEA. J was trimmed by 4 bases and V by 4 bases; bases with no gene match: 9. This CDR3 region has 15 residues.

The rearrangement joins TRBV9 to TRBJ2-3; 8 bases match TRBD2. The trim removed 4 bases at V and 1 base at J, leaving 11 bases unmatched. The germline V gene has CDR1 SGDLS and CDR2 YYNGEE. This CDR3 is 17 amino acids long. The CDR3 protein is CASSPLAGPPGTDTQYF. CDR3 coding DNA: TGTGCCAGCAGCCCGTTAGCGGGACCCCCCGGCACAGATACGCAGTATTTT.

The chain couples TRBV10-3 to TRBJ1-2; D is ambiguous. The germline gives CDR1 ENHRY, CDR2 SYGVKD. Trimming left V 1 base short and J 4 bases short, with 7 bases between. The CDR3 is 13 amino acids. CDR3 bases: TGTGCCATCAGTGAGTGGCAGGCCTATGGCTACACCTTC. It encodes CAISEWQAYGYTF.

This clone was seen just once. This chain links TRBV5-1 with TRBJ2-5; D not certain. Matching the DNA end better, TRBJ2-7 makes the J call doubtful. Germline V lookup: CDR1 SGHRS, CDR2 YFSETQ. The CDR3 loop spans 12 amino acids. This CDR3 is CASSLGTVEQYF. The CDR3 coding sequence is TGCGCCAGCAGCTTGGGCACCGTCGAGCAGTACTTC.

V and J are TRBV28 and TRBJ2-5, with 9 bases that match TRBD1. The J call may not be correct, given that the DNA end is closer to TRBJ2-7. This CDR3 has 14 amino acids. Germline assignment: CDR1 MDHEN and CDR2 SYDVKM. CDR3 sequence reads: CASSSQGAWYEQYF. As DNA, the CDR3 is TGTGCCAGCAGTTCACAGGGGGCCTGGTACGAGCAGTACTTC.

This chain joins TRBV6-5 and TRBJ2-7; 7 positions agree with TRBD2. Germline values: CDR1 MNHEY, CDR2 SVGAGI. After removal of 6 bases from V and 4 bases from J, the junction contained 9 bases not matched to a gene. The CDR3 covers 14 residues. The CDR3 reads CASSLGRAGYEQYF. The CDR3 bases are TGTGCCAGCAGCCTCGGGAGAGCGGGGTACGAGCAGTACTTC.

V and J are TRBV19 and TRBJ2-7; D gene ambiguous. CDR1 LNHDA and CDR2 SQIVND come from the germline V gene (reference sequence). The CDR3 is 12 residues long. The V gene lost 5 bases and the J gene lost 3 bases, with 8 bases spanning the gap. The CDR3 bases are TGTGCCAGTAGTTACGGAGTCTACGAGCAGTACTTC. As protein: CASSYGVYEQYF.